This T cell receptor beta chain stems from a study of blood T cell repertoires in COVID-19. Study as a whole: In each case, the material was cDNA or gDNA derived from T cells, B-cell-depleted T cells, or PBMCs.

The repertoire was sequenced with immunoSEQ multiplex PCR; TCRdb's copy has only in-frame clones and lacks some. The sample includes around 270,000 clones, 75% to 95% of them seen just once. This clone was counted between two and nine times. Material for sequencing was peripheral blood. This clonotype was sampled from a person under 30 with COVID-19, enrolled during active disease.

CDR3 sequence: CASKVGGNEQFF. The CDR3 region has the DNA TGTGCCAGCAAGGTTGGGGGGAATGAGCAGTTCTTC. The chain couples TRBV7-8 to TRBJ2-1, with D perhaps TRBD2 (6 bases). V lost 7 bases, J lost 7 bases, and 11 bases lay in between. The CDR3 has 12 amino acids. Germline loops: CDR1 SGHVS, CDR2 FQNEAQ.